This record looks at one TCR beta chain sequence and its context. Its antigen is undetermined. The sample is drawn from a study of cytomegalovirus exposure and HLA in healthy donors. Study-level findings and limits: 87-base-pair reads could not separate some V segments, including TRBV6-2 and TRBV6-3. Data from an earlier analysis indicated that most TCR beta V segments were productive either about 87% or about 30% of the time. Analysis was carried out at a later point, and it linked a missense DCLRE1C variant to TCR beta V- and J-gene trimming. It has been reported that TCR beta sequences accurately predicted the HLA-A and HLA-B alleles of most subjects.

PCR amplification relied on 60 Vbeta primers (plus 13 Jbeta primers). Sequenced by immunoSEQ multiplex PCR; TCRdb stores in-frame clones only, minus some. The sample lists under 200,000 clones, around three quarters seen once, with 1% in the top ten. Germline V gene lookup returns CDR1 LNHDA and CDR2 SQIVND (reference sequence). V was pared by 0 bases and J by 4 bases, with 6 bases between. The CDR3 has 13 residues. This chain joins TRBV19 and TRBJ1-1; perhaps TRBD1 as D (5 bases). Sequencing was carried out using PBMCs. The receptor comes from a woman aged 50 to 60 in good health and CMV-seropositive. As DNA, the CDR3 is TGTGCCAGTAGTATAGAGGGGCTCACTGAAGCTTTCTTT. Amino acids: CASSIEGLTEAFF. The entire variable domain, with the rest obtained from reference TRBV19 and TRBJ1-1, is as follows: DGGITQSPKYLFRKEGQNVTLSCEQNLNHDAMYWYRQDPGQGLRLIYYSQIVNDFQKGDIAEGYSVSREKKESFPLTVTSAQKNPTAFYLCASSIEGLTEAFFGQGTRLTVV.